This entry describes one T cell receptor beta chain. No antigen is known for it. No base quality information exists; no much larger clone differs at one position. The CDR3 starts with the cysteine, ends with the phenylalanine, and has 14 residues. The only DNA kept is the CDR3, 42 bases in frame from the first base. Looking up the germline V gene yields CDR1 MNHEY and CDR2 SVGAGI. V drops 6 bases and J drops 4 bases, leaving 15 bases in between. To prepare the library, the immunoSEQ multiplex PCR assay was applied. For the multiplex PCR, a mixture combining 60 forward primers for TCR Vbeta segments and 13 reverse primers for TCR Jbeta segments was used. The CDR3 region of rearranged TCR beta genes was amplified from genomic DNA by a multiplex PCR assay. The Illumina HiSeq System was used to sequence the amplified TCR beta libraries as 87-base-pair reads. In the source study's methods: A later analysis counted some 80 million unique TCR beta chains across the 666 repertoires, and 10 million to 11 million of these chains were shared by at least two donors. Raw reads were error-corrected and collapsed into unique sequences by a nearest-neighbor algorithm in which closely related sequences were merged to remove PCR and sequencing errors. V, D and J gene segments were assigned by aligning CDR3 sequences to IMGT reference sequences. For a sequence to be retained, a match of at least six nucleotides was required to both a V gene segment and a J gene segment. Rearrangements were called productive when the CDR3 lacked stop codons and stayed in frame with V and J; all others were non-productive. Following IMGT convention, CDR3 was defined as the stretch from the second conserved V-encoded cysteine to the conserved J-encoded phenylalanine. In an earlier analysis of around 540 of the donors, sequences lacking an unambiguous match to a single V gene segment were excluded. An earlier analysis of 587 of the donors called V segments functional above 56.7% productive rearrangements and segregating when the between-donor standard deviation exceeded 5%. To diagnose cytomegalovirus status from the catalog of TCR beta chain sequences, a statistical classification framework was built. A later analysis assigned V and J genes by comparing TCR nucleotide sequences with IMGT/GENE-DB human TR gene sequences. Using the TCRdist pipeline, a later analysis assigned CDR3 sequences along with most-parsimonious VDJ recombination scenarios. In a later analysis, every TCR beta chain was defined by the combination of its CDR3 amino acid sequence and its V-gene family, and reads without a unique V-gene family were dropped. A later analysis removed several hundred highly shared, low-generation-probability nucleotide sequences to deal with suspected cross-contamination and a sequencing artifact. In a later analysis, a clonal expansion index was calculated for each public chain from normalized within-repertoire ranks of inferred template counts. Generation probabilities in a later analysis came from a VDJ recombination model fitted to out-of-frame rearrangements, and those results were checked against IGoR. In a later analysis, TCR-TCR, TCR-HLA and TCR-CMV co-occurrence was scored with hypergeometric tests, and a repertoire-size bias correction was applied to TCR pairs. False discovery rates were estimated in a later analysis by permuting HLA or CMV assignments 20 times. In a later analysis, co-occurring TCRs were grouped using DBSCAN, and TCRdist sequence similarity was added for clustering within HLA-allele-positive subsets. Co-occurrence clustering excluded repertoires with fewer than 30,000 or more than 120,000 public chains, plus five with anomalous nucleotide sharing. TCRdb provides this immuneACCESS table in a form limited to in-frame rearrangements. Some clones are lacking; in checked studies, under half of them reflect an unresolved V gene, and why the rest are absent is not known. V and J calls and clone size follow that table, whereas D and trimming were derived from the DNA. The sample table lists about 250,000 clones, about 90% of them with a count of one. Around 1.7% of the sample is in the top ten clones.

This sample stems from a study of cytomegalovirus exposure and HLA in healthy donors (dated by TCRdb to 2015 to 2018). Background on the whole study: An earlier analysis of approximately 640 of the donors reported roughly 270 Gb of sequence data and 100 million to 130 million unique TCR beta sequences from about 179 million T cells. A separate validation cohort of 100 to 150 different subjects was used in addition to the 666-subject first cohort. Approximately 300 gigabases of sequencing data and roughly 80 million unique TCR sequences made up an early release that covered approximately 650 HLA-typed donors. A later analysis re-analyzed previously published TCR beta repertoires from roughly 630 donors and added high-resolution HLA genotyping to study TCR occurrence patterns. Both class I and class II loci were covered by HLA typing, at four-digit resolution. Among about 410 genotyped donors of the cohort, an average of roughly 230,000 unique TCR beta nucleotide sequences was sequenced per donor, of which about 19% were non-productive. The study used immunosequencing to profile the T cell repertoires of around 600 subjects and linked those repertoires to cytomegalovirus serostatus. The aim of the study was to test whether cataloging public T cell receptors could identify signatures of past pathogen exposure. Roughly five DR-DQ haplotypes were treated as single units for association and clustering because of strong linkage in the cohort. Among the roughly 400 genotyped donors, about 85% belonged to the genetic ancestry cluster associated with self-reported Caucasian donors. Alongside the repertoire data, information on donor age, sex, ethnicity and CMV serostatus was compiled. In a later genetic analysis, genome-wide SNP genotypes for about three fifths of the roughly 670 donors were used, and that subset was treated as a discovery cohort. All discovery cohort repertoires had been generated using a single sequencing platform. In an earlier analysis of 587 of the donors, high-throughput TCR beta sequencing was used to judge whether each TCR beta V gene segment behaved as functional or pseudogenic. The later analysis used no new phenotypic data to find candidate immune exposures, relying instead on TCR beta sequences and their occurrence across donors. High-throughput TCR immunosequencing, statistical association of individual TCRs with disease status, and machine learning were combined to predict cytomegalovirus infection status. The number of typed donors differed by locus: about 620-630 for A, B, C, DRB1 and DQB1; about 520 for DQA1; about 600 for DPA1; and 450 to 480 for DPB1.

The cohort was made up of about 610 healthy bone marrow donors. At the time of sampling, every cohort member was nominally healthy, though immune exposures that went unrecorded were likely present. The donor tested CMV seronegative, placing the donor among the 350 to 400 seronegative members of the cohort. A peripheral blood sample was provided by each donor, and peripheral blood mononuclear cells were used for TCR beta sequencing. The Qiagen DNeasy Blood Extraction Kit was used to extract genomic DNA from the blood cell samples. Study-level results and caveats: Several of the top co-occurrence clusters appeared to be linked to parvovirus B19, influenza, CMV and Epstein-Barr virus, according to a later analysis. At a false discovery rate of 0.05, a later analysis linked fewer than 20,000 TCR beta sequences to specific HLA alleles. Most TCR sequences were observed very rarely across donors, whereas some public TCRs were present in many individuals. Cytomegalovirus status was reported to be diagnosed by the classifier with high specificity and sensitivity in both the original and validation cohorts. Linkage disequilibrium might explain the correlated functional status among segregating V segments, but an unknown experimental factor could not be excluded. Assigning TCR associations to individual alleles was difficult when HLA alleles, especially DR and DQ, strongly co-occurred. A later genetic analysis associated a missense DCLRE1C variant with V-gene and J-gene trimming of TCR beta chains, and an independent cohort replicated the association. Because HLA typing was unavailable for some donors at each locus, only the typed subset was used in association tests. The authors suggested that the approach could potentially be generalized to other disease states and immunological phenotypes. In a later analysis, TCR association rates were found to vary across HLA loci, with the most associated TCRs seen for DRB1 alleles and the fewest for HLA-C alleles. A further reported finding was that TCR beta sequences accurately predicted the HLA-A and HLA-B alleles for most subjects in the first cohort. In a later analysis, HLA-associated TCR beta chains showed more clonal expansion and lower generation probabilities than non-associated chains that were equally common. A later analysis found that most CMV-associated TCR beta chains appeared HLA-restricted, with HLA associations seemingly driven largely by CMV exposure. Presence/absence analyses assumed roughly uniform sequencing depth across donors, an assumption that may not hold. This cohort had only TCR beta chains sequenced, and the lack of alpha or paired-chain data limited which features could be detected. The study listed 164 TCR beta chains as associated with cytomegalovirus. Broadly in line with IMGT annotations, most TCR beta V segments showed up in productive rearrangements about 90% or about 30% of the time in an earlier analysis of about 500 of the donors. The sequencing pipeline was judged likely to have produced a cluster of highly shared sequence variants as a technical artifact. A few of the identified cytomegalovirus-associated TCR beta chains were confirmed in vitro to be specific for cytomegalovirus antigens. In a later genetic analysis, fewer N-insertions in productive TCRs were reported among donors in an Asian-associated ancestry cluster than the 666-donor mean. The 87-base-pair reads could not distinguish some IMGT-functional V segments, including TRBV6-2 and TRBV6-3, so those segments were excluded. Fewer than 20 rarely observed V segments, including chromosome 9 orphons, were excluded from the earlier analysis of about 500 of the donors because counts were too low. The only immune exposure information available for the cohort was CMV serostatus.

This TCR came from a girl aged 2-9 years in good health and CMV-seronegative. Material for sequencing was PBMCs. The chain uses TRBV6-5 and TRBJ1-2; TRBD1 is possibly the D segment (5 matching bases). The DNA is TGTGCCAGCAGAACCAAGGGACTTCTCTATGGCTACACCTTC. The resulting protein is CASRTKGLLYGYTF.